The present entry profiles one T cell receptor beta chain with its context. The count of this clone is one. Its antigen is unknown. The record has no base qualities; no much larger clone is one base away. This sample also contains other DNA sequences that code for the same CDR3. This sample is part of a study of shared clonotypes between healthy human individuals (dated by TCRdb to 2018 to 2020). General notes on the study: The cohort comprised two women and a few men aged 18 to 49 years. For each donor, CD4 naive and CD4 memory were each given three plates, CD8 naive was given two plates, and CD8 memory was given one plate. Blood TCR repertoires of about 5 healthy adults were deeply sequenced to estimate repertoire size and the extent of clonotype sharing between individuals. Libraries were prepared and TCR repertoires were sequenced by different laboratories using diverse techniques, in order to increase sequencing depth and limit assay-specific biases. Each donor's leukapheresis produced roughly between roughly 0.85 and 10 billion PBMCs. The paper as a whole reports these results and caveats: Based on pairwise subsampling, the degree of clonotype sharing among donors was expected to be affected by sequencing depth. Rarefaction of sorted-subset datasets indicated incomplete sequencing despite the large sequencing depth. Because the study included only a small number of donors, the genetic and exposure-history diversity represented was limited. Roughly 5.2% of naive CD4, roughly 3.6% of naive CD8, roughly 2.5% of memory CD4, and 0.4% of memory CD8 clonotypes were shared across several donors. Estimated clonotype richness was generally larger for naive than for memory subsets. Compared with non-shared clonotypes, clonotypes shared by all four sorted-subset donors had higher generation probabilities. Only blood was sampled, and tissue TCR repertoires likely differ from those in blood.

The donors were healthy, HIV-negative adults with no recently reported acute infections or vaccinations. Only Caucasian adults living in Nashville, Tennessee, USA were represented among the donors. CD4+ T cells were enriched by magnetic negative selection; naive cells were then positively selected on CD45RA, and the negative fraction formed the memory subset. Blood was obtained by leukapheresis, after which PBMCs were separated by Ficoll-Histopaque density gradient centrifugation and cryopreserved in liquid nitrogen vapor phase. Purity and quantity of every magnetically sorted T cell population were checked by analytical flow cytometry. Each sorted fraction had its genomic DNA isolated and then quantified by UV absorbance on a Nanodrop 2000c. Using the deep immunoSEQ assay, multiplex PCR amplified TCR CDR3 regions from genomic DNA. For each cell subset, the extracted genomic DNA was distributed evenly across all wells of several immunoSEQ 96-well plates, and each plate served as one replicate. Each replicate PCR for sorted subsets received around 200 ng genomic DNA, equal to roughly 33,000 T cell genomes. Purified libraries were measured with a Qubit 3.0 fluorometer, size-checked on a Bioanalyzer 2100, and measured again with the KAPA Library Quantification kit. Every immunoSEQ 96-well plate was sequenced on a separate single-read 150-cycle Illumina NextSeq 550 flow cell. The authors processed their data as follows. Because only junctional sequences without quality scores were contained in the immunoSEQ output, filtering matching that applied to full-length reads could not be performed. Sequences were annotated with PyIR, a Python wrapper for IgBLAST v1.9, using IMGT germline references to assign V/J genes and CDR3. Reads were removed for weak V/J assignments (E-value above 1e-6), missing CDR3, stop codons, out-of-frame junctions, or ambiguous translated residues. V3J clonotypes were defined as sequences sharing an identical inferred V gene, J gene, and CDR3 amino acid sequence. Percentage overlap between repertoires was calculated by dividing the number of shared unique clonotypes by the size of the smaller repertoire. RTK rarefaction, the Chao1 estimator, and Recon v2.1 estimates of unobserved clonotypes were used to assess repertoire richness. For all TCRbeta clonotypes obtained by the gDNA method from a handful of donors, generation probabilities were computed with OLGA. TCRdb stores this immuneACCESS table with in-frame sequences only. Part of the clones is absent; in the studies checked, under half of the shortfall reflects unresolved V genes, and no reason is known for the rest. The V and J calls and clone size are taken from that table; D and trimming were inferred from the DNA. The sample yields about 2.3 million clones; about nine tenths were counted once. The ten biggest clones cover approximately 0.39% of the sample.

Based on the germline V gene (reference sequence), the CDR1 and CDR2 sequences are GTSNPN and SVGIG. Its CDR3 holds 14 amino acids, cysteine through phenylalanine. Of all the DNA, just the CDR3 is kept, 42 bases in frame from base 1. V sheds 2 bases and J sheds 2 bases, leaving 13 bases between their ends. The TCR originated in a young man in good health. Some clones in this sample may be carry-over from other donors' samples. The sequencing input was naive CD4+ T cells from PBMCs. The cell subset or site label, read with the paper, signifies: CD45RA+ positively selected. The chain was built from TRBV30 and TRBJ2-7, and perhaps TRBD2 as D gene, on 6 matching bases. The CDR3 reads as follows: CAWSPGTGTYEQYF. The DNA reads TGTGCCTGGAGTCCCGGGACTGGAACCTACGAGCAGTACTTC.